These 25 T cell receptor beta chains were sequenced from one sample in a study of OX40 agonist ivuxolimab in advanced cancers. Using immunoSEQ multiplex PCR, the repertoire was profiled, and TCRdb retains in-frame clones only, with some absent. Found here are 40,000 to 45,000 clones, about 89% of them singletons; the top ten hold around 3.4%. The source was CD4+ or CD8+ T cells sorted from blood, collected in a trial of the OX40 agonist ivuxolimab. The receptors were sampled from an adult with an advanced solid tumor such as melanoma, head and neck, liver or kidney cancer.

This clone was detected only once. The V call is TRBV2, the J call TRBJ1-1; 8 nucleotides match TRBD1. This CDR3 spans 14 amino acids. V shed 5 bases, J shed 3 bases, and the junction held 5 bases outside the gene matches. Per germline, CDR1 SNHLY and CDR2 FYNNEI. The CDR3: CASSWDRRDTEAFF. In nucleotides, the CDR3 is TGTGCCAGCAGTTGGGACAGGCGGGACACTGAAGCTTTCTTT.

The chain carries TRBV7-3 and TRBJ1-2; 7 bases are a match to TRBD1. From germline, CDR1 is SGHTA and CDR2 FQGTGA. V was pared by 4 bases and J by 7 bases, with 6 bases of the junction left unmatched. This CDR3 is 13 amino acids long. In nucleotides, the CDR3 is TGTGCCAGCAGCTCCGGGACAGACATTGGCTACACCTTC. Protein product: CASSSGTDIGYTF. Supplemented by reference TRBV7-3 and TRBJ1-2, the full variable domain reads GAGVSQTPSNKVTEKGKYVELRCDPISGHTALYWYRQSLGQGPEFLIYFQGTGAADDSGLPNDRFFAVRPEGSVSTLKIQRTERGDSAVYLCASSSGTDIGYTFGSGTRLTVV.

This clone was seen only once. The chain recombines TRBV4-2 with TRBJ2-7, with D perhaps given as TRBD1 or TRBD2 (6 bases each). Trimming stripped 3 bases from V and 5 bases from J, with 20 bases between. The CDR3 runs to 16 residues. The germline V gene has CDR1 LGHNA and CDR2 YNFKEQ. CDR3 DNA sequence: TGTGCCAGCAGCCAGGGGGCGGGGCGTGCCTACCACGAGCAGTACTTC. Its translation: CASSQGAGRAYHEQYF.

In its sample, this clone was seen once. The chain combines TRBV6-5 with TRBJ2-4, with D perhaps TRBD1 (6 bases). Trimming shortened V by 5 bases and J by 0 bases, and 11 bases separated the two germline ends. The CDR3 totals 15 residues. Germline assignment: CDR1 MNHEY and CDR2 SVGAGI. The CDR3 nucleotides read TGTGCCAGCAGTCGGACAGTTCTAGCCAAAAACATTCAGTACTTC. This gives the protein CASSRTVLAKNIQYF.

The CDR3 DNA follows: TGCGCCAGCAGCCAAATACTCCGGGAAAAACTGTTTTTT. The encoded protein is CASSQILREKLFF. This chain connects TRBV4-3 to TRBJ1-4; D unresolved. CDR1 and CDR2 from the germline V gene are LGHNA and YSLEER. V was clipped by 2 bases and J by 8 bases, with 9 bases between them. CDR3 size: 13 residues.

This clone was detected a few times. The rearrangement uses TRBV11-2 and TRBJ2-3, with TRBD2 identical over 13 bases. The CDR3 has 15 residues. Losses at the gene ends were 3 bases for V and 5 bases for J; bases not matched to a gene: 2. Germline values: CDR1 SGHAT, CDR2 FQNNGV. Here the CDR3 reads CASSLRLAGGDTQYF. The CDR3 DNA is TGTGCCAGCAGCTTGAGACTAGCGGGAGGAGATACGCAGTATTTT.

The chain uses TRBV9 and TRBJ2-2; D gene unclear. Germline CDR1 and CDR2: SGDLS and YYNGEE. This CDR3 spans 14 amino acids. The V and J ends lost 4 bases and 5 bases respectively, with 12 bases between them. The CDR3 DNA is TGTGCCAGCAGCATTGTCGTAGAAACCGGGGAGCTGTTTTTT. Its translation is CASSIVVETGELFF.

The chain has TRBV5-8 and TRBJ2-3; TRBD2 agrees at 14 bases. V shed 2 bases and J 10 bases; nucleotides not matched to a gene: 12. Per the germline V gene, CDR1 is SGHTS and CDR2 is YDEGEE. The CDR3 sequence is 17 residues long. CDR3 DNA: TGTGCCAGCAGCTTAATCGGCGGGACTAGCGGGAGTAGGTCGCAGTATTTT. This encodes CASSLIGGTSGSRSQYF.

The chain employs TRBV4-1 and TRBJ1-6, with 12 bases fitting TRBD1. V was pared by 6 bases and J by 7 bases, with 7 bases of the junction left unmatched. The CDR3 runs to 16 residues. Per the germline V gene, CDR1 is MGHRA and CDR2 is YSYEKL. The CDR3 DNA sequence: TGCGCCAGCAGGTTGGGACAGGGGGCCTCGAATTCACCCCTCCACTTT. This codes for CASRLGQGASNSPLHF.

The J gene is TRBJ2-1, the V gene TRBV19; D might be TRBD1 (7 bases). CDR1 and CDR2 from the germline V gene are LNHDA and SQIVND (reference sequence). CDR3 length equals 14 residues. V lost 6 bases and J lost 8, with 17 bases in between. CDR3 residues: CASSPEEGAHEQFF. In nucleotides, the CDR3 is TGTGCCAGTAGCCCGGAGGAGGGGGCCCATGAGCAGTTCTTC.

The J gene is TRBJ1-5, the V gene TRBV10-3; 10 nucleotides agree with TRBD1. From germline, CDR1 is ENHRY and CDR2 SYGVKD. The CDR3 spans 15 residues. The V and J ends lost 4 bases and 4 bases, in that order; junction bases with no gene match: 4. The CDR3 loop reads CAISVGTGVNQPQHF. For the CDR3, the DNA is TGTGCCATCAGTGTCGGGACAGGGGTTAATCAGCCCCAGCATTTT.

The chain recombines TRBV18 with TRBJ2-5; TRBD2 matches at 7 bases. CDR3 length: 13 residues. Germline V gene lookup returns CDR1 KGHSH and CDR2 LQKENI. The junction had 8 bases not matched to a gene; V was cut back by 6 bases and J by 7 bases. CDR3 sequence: CASSRGEATTQYF. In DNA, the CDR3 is TGTGCCAGCTCTCGGGGGGAGGCGACGACCCAGTACTTC.

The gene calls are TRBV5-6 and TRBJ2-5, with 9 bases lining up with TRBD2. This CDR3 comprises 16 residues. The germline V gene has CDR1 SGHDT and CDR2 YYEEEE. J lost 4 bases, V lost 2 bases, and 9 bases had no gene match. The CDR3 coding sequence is TGTGCCAGCAGCTTTGGCGCTAGCGGGATATCAGAGACCCAGTACTTC. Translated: CASSFGASGISETQYF.

The DNA for the CDR3 is TGTGCCAGCAGCTTAACGGGCTCGAGGGGGCAAGTTGAGCAGTTCTTC. Amino acids: CASSLTGSRGQVEQFF. This rearrangement joins TRBV7-3 to TRBJ2-1, with TRBD1 matching over 7 bases. CDR3 length: 16 amino acids. Germline V gene lookup returns CDR1 SGHTA and CDR2 FQGTGA. V lost 0 bases and J lost 9; bases outside the gene matches: 11.

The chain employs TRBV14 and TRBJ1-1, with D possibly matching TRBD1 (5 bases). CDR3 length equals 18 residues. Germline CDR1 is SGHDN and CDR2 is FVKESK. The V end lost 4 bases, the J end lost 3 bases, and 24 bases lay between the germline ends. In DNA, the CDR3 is TGTGCCAGCAGCCCCCAAAGAGGGTCCAGGGAGACGTACACTGAAGCTTTCTTT. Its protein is CASSPQRGSRETYTEAFF.

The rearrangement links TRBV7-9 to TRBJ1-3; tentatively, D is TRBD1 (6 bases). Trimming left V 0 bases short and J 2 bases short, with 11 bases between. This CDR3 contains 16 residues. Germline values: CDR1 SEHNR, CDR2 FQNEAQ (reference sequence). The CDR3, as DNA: TGTGCCAGCAGCTTAGCGGGGGCAGGGACTGGAAACACCATATATTTT. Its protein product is CASSLAGAGTGNTIYF.

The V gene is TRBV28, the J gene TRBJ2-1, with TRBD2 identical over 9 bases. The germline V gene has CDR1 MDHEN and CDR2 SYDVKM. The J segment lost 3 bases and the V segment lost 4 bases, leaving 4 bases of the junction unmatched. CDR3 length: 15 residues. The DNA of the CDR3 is TGTGCCAGCAGTTCAATAGCGGGAGACTACAATGAGCAGTTCTTC. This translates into CASSSIAGDYNEQFF.

CDR3 nucleotides: TGTGCCAGCAGTCTCAACCGGGACCTCCTCCCCTCACCCCTCCACTTT. Protein: CASSLNRDLLPSPLHF. The chain uses TRBV28 and TRBJ1-6; weak D call: TRBD1 (5 bases). Germline V lookup: CDR1 MDHEN, CDR2 SYDVKM. This CDR3 is 16 amino acids long. V was clipped by 5 bases and J by 10 bases, with 21 bases between them.

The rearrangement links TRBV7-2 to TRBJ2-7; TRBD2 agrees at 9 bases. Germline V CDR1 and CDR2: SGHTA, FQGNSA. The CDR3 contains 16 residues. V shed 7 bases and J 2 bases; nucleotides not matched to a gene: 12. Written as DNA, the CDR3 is TGTGCCAGCACCCAAGGGTGGCTAGCGGGAACCTACGAGCAGTACTTC. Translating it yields CASTQGWLAGTYEQYF.

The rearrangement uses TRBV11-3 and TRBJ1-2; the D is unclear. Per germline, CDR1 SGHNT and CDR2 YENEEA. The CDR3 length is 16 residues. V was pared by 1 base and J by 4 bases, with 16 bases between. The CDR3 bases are TGTGCCAGCAGCTTAGGTCCCAGCCGCCTAGGCTATGGCTACACCTTC. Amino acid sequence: CASSLGPSRLGYGYTF.

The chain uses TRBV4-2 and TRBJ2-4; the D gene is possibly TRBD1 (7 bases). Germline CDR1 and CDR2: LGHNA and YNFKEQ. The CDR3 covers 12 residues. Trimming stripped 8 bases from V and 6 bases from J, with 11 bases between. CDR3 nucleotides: TGTGCCAGCCAGGGGGGCTCAAACATTCAGTACTTC. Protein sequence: CASQGGSNIQYF.

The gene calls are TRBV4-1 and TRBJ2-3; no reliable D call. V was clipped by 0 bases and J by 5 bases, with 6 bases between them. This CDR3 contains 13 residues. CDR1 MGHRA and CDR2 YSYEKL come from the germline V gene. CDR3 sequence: CASSQDPGDTQYF. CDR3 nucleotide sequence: TGCGCCAGCAGCCAAGATCCGGGAGATACGCAGTATTTT.

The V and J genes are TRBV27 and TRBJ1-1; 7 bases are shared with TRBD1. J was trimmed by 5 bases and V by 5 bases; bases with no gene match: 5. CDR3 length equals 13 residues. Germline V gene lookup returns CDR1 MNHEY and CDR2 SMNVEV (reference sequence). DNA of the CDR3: TGTGCCAGCAGTCTGATACAGGGGACTGAAGCTTTCTTT. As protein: CASSLIQGTEAFF.

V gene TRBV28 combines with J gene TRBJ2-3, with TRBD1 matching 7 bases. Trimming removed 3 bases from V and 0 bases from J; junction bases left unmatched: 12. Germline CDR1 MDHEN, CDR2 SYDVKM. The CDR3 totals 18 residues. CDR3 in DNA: TGTGCCAGCAGTTTGACCCCGGGACAGCGAAATAGCACAGATACGCAGTATTTT. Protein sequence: CASSLTPGQRNSTDTQYF.

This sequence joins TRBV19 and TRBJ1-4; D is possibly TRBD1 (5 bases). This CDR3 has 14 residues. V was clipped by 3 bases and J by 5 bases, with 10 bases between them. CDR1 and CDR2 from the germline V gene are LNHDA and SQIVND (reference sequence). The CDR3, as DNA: TGTGCCAGTAGTATCGGGGCAGGGAATGAAAAACTGTTTTTT. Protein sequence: CASSIGAGNEKLFF. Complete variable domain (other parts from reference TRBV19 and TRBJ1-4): DGGITQSPKYLFRKEGQNVTLSCEQNLNHDAMYWYRQDPGQGLRLIYYSQIVNDFQKGDIAEGYSVSREKKESFPLTVTSAQKNPTAFYLCASSIGAGNEKLFFGSGTQLSVL.